This entry lists 20 T cell receptor beta chains sequenced from one sample in a study of cytomegalovirus exposure and HLA in healthy donors. The protocol was immunoSEQ multiplex PCR, while the TCRdb copy is restricted to in-frame clones and leaves out a portion. The sample includes about 280,000 clones, around 85% of them seen just once. Sequenced input: PBMCs. Receptor source: a woman between 18 and 29 years old in good health and CMV-seronegative.

This rearrangement joins TRBV7-9 to TRBJ1-6; 10 bases fit TRBD1. The length of the CDR3 is 18 residues. The V segment lost 2 bases and the J segment 6 bases; nucleotides outside the gene matches: 10. Germline V gene data show CDR1 as SEHNR and CDR2 as FQNEAQ (reference sequence). CDR3 DNA sequence: TGTGCCAGCAGCTTAAGACACCCGGGACAGGGGACTAATTCACCCCTCCACTTT. Translated: CASSLRHPGQGTNSPLHF.

This clone was observed once. The chain recombines TRBV5-1 with TRBJ2-1; TRBD1 matches 9 bases. After removal of 4 bases from V and 9 bases from J, the junction contained 14 bases not matched to a gene. The CDR3 consists of 16 residues. The germline V gene has CDR1 SGHRS and CDR2 YFSETQ. Written as DNA, the CDR3 is TGCGCCAGCAGCCCGGGTCCCGGGGACAGGGTGGTTGAGCAGTTCTTC. Its translation is CASSPGPGDRVVEQFF.

V and J are TRBV14 and TRBJ2-6, with D unresolved. Germline assignment: CDR1 SGHDN and CDR2 FVKESK. The CDR3 runs 16 residues. V shed 0 bases and J shed 2 bases, with 8 bases lying between them. CDR3 amino acids: CASSQDSRAGANVLTF. The CDR3 DNA is TGTGCCAGCAGCCAAGATAGCCGGGCTGGGGCCAACGTCCTGACTTTC.

The chain joins TRBV6-5 to TRBJ1-2; D gene ambiguous. Trimming removed 6 bases from V and 1 base from J, with 12 bases in between. Germline assignment: CDR1 MNHEY and CDR2 SVGAGI. CDR3 size: 14 residues. The chain's CDR3 is CASSRDNLNYGYTF. CDR3 DNA: TGTGCCAGCAGCCGGGATAACCTTAACTATGGCTACACCTTC.

This chain joins TRBV6-5 and TRBJ2-7; possibly TRBD2 for D (6 bases). The CDR3 extends over 13 amino acids. Per germline, CDR1 MNHEY and CDR2 SVGAGI. Trimming left V 10 bases short and J 0 bases short, with 13 bases between. CDR3 protein: CAIGPGLSYEQYF. The CDR3 DNA follows: TGTGCCATAGGTCCGGGACTCTCCTACGAGCAGTACTTC.

V usage is TRBV19 and J usage is TRBJ1-5, with 9 bases fitting TRBD1. The CDR3 contains 12 residues. CDR1 and CDR2 from the germline V gene are LNHDA and SQIVND (reference sequence). V was clipped by 6 bases and J by 7 bases; unmatched bases: 1. CDR3 amino acids: CASRQGAQPQHF. The CDR3 region has the DNA TGTGCCAGTAGACAGGGGGCCCAGCCCCAGCATTTT.

The chain links TRBV2 to TRBJ2-3, with 8 bases matching TRBD2. J was trimmed by 5 bases and V by 3 bases; bases with no gene match: 7. The CDR3 contains 15 residues. Germline loops: CDR1 SNHLY, CDR2 FYNNEI. As DNA, the CDR3 is TGTGCCAGCAGTGAGACTAGCGCCTTTGGAGATACGCAGTATTTT. Its translation: CASSETSAFGDTQYF.

The genes are TRBV27 and TRBJ1-1; 10 positions match TRBD1. Germline V gene sequence: CDR1 MNHEY, CDR2 SMNVEV (reference sequence). V was pared by 7 bases and J by 0 bases, with 5 bases of the junction left unmatched. The CDR3 has 15 residues. CDR3 DNA: TGTGCCAGCATTGCGGGACAGGGGATGAACACTGAAGCTTTCTTT. It is translated as CASIAGQGMNTEAFF.

This chain links TRBV9 with TRBJ2-3, with 7 nucleotides matching TRBD1. CDR1 and CDR2 from the germline V gene are SGDLS and YYNGEE. The CDR3 is made up of 15 amino acids. J was trimmed by 6 bases and V by 0 bases; bases with no gene match: 7. CDR3 bases: TGTGCCAGCAGCGTAGGGACAGGTAACTTTGATACGCAGTATTTT. The encoded protein is CASSVGTGNFDTQYF.

This clone occurred a few times. The chain is built from TRBV4-2 and TRBJ2-7, with 8 bases matching TRBD2. The CDR3 is 15 amino acids. V lost 1 base to trimming and J lost 4 bases; unmatched junction nucleotides: 6. The germline V gene encodes CDR1 LGHNA and CDR2 YNFKEQ. CDR3 DNA sequence: TGTGCCAGCAGCCAAGTTCGAGCGGGAGAGTACGAGCAGTACTTC. Translating it yields CASSQVRAGEYEQYF.

V usage is TRBV18 and J usage is TRBJ1-5; D call uncertain. V shed 6 bases and J shed 6 bases, with 21 bases lying between them. The V gene's germline CDR1 is KGHSH and CDR2 LQKENI. There are 16 residues in the CDR3. The CDR3, as DNA: TGTGCCAGCTCCGTCGGCGTAGGCGGGGTGAGTCAGCCCCAGCATTTT. Protein: CASSVGVGGVSQPQHF.

The rearrangement links TRBV11-2 to TRBJ2-7; TRBD1 aligns across 8 bases. V gave up 2 bases and J gave up 2 bases; unmatched junction bases: 5. Germline V gene data show CDR1 as SGHAT and CDR2 as FQNNGV. This CDR3 is 15 amino acids long. Here the CDR3 reads CASSLPGTGPYEQYF. The CDR3 nucleotides are TGTGCCAGCAGCTTACCCGGGACAGGCCCCTACGAGCAGTACTTC.

This rearrangement joins TRBV2 to TRBJ2-5; a possible D gene is TRBD2 (5 bases). Germline V gene data show CDR1 as SNHLY and CDR2 as FYNNEI. CDR3 length: 12 residues. V lost 6 bases and J lost 5, with 10 bases in between. The CDR3 bases are TGTGCCAGCAGGTTAGCGAGGGAGACCCAGTACTTC. It translates to CASRLARETQYF.

This chain connects TRBV4-2 to TRBJ1-4, with D unresolved. The CDR3 length is 16 residues. V lost 0 bases, J lost 0 bases, and 8 bases lay in between. Per germline, CDR1 LGHNA and CDR2 YNFKEQ. In DNA form, the CDR3 reads TGTGCCAGCAGCCAAGATCTAGGCGCAACTAATGAAAAACTGTTTTTT. It specifies CASSQDLGATNEKLFF.

The V call is TRBV29-1, the J call TRBJ2-7; tentative D call: TRBD2 (6 bases). Germline values: CDR1 SQVTM, CDR2 ANQGSEA. This CDR3 spans 12 amino acids. Deletions cut 6 bases from V and 6 bases from J, with 15 bases between. The CDR3 DNA is TGCAGCGTGGAGGGGACCGGAGGCGAGCAGTACTTC. Protein product: CSVEGTGGEQYF.

The chain links TRBV25-1 to TRBJ2-5; the D gene is possibly TRBD1 (6 bases). This CDR3 has 14 amino acids. V lost 4 bases, J lost 1 base, and 10 bases lay in between. CDR1 and CDR2 from the germline V gene are MGHDK and SYGVNS. CDR3 in amino acids: CASSGGRGQETQYF. The CDR3, as DNA: TGTGCCAGCAGTGGTGGCAGGGGCCAAGAGACCCAGTACTTC.

The CDR3 reads CASSIRTGPYEQYF. The CDR3 nucleotides read TGTGCCAGTAGTATCAGGACAGGCCCCTACGAGCAGTACTTC. The rearrangement links TRBV19 to TRBJ2-7; 7 positions match TRBD1. V was clipped by 3 bases and J by 2 bases; unmatched bases: 4. The CDR3 consists of 14 residues. CDR1 and CDR2 (germline): LNHDA, SQIVND (reference sequence).

This chain connects TRBV4-1 to TRBJ2-3, with a possible D match to TRBD1 (6 bases). Trimming shortened V by 4 bases and J by 1 base, and 15 bases separated the two germline ends. Germline lookup yields CDR1 MGHRA and CDR2 YSYEKL. This CDR3 is 16 amino acids long. CDR3 in DNA: TGCGCCAGCAGCCTTCGACAGGTTATCCGCACAGATACGCAGTATTTT. Protein: CASSLRQVIRTDTQYF.

The chain has TRBV9 and TRBJ1-2; no firm D call. CDR3 length: 12 amino acids. V was cut by 5 bases and J by 7 bases, with 12 bases left in between. Germline-derived CDR1 and CDR2 are SGDLS and YYNGEE. CDR3 sequence reads: CASSALGSGYTF. The CDR3 coding sequence is TGTGCCAGCAGTGCCCTCGGTAGTGGCTACACCTTC.

A single count supports this clone. CDR3: CSVDGGPAGQNTGELFF. CDR3 coding DNA: TGCAGCGTTGATGGAGGCCCCGCAGGCCAGAACACCGGGGAGCTGTTTTTT. V gene TRBV29-1 combines with J gene TRBJ2-2, with D perhaps TRBD2 (5 bases). The ends were cut back, 3 bases at V and 1 base at J, with 18 bases in the middle. The CDR3 consists of 17 residues. The germline gives CDR1 SQVTM, CDR2 ANQGSEA.